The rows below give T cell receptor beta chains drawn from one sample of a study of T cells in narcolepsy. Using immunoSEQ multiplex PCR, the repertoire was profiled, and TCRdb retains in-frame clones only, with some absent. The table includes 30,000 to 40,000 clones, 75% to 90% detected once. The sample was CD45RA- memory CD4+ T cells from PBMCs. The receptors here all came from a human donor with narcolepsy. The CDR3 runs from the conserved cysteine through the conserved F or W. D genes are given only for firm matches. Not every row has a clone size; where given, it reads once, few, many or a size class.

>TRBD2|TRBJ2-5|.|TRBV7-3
CASSSGLAGGYQETQYF
TGTGCCAGCAGCTCAGGACTAGCGGGGGGGTACCAAGAGACCCAGTACTTC
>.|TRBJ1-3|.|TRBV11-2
CASSLDRAGNTIYF
TGTGCCAGCAGCTTAGACAGGGCTGGAAACACCATATATTTT
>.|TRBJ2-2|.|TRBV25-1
CASSRDNPNTGELFF
TGTGCCAGCAGTAGGGACAACCCGAACACCGGGGAGCTGTTTTTT
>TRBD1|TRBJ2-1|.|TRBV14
CASSTIGTAHNEQFF
TGTGCCAGCAGTACAATCGGGACAGCCCACAATGAGCAGTTCTTC
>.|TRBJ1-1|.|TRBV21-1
CASSKEGGLNTEAFF
TGTGCCAGCAGCAAAGAAGGGGGGCTCAACACTGAAGCTTTCTTT
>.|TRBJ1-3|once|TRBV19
CASQGIRGNTIYF
TGTGCCAGCCAGGGTATACGCGGAAACACCATATATTTT
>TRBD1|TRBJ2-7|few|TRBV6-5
CASSPQGYSEQYF
TGTGCCAGCAGTCCACAGGGGTATAGCGAGCAGTACTTC
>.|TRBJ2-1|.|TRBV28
CASSLPFPYNEQFF
TGTGCCAGCAGTTTACCATTCCCGTACAATGAGCAGTTCTTC
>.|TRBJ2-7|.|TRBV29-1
CSVATGARYYEQYF
TGCAGCGTTGCGACGGGGGCGAGATACTACGAGCAGTACTTC
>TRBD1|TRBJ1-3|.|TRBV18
CASSPSPGQGSSGNTIYF
TGTGCCAGCTCACCGAGCCCGGGACAGGGATCCTCTGGAAACACCATATATTTT
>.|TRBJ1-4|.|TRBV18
CASSPGIGNEKLFF
TGTGCCAGCTCACCGGGGATCGGAAATGAAAAACTGTTTTTT
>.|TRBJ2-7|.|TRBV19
CASSISTNAYEQYF
TGTGCCAGTAGTATCTCGACAAATGCCTACGAGCAGTACTTC
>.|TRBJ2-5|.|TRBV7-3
CASSRGGEETQYF
TGTGCCAGCAGCCGAGGTGGGGAAGAGACCCAGTACTTC
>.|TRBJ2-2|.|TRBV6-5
CASSYPRGGGTGELFF
TGTGCCAGCAGTTACCCCCGGGGAGGGGGGACCGGGGAGCTGTTTTTT
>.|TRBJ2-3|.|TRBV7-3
CASSLRLRYGGPDTQYF
TGTGCCAGCAGCTTAAGGCTTAGATATGGGGGTCCAGATACGCAGTATTTT
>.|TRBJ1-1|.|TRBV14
CASSQDIGRINTEAFF
TGTGCCAGCAGCCAAGATATCGGGAGGATTAACACTGAAGCTTTCTTT
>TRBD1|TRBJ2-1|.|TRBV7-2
CASSLWTGTGNEQFF
TGTGCCAGCAGCTTGTGGACGGGGACAGGTAATGAGCAGTTCTTC
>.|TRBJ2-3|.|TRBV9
CASSVWGERTDTQYF
TGTGCCAGCAGCGTGTGGGGGGAACGCACAGATACGCAGTATTTT